This is a list of T cell receptor beta chains from one sample in a study of identical twins. MiXCR, run by TCRdb on the 5' RACE reads, gives a single entry per CDR3 protein. The sample includes roughly 1,500,000 distinct CDR3 sequences, around 33% of them seen just once. Sequencing input: cord blood. The receptors come from a newborn girl in good health. The CDR3 runs from the conserved cysteine through the conserved F or W. The D gene is left open where the match is weak. Expanded clones are given a class, and other clones once, few, many or no size at all.

clone_size d_call j_call v_call cdr3_nt cdr3_aa
many - TRBJ2-3 TRBV5-1 TGCGCCAGCAGCTTTCGTCTAGCCAGAGATACGCAGTATTTT CASSFRLARDTQYF
- - TRBJ2-7 TRBV5-6 TGTGCCAGCAGCTCCCGGGACCATTCGGCCGAGCAGTACTTC CASSSRDHSAEQYF
- TRBD2 TRBJ2-5 TRBV27 TGTGCCAGCAGCGCAGTAGCGGGAAGTCCCTTGTGGGGTGAGCAGTACTTC CASSAVAGSPLWGEQYF
- TRBD1 TRBJ1-5 TRBV28 TGTGCCAGCAGTTCCCCGGACAGGGGAAACCTCAATCAGCCCCAGCATTTT CASSSPDRGNLNQPQHF
- - TRBJ2-1 TRBV7-9 TGTGCCAGCAGCTTAGAACGGGGAGCGGCATACAATGAGCAGTTCTTC CASSLERGAAYNEQFF
- TRBD2 TRBJ2-1 TRBV10-3 TGTGCCATCAGTGGACTAGCGGCAAATGAGCAGTTCTTC CAISGLAANEQFF
- - TRBJ1-2 TRBV27 TGTGCCAGCAGTTTTACAGCGGGGGGCTATGGCTACACCTTC CASSFTAGGYGYTF
- - TRBJ1-6 TRBV7-2 TGTGCCAGCAGCCTTAGGGCGGGAAGTAAAGGCTCCTATAATTCACCCCTCCACTTT CASSLRAGSKGSYNSPLHF
many - TRBJ1-5 TRBV29-1 TGCAGCGTTGGAGGGGGAAACAATCAGCCCCAGCATTTT CSVGGGNNQPQHF
many - TRBJ1-2 TRBV12-3/TRBV12-4 TGTGCCAGCAGTTTTGAGGGGTTCTATGGCTACACCTTC CASSFEGFYGYTF
few TRBD1 TRBJ1-2 TRBV4-2 TGTGCCAGCAGCCAGACCCCTGGGACAGGGAACGGCTACACCTTC CASSQTPGTGNGYTF
few - TRBJ1-6 TRBV6-5 TGTGCCAGCAGCCGCCCGTCGGCCTCACATAATTCACCCCTCCACTTT CASSRPSASHNSPLHF
- - TRBJ2-1 TRBV10-3 TGTGCCACGCGGAAGGGGGGCGATTCGTCCTACAATGAGCAGTTCTTC CATRKGGDSSYNEQFF
few - TRBJ2-1 TRBV20-1 TGCAGTGCTGCGGGGGCTCTACTCAATGAGCAGTTCTTC CSAAGALLNEQFF
- TRBD2 TRBJ2-3 TRBV3-1 TGTGCCACCAGCCAAGCGTGGCGGGGGGGCACAGATACGCAGTATTTT CATSQAWRGGTDTQYF
many TRBD2 TRBJ2-1 TRBV7-2 TGTGCCAGCAGCTTAGGTACTAGCGGGAGGATGAATGAGCAGTTCTTC CASSLGTSGRMNEQFF
- - TRBJ2-5 TRBV30 TGTGCCTGGAGGAAAGGAGGGGGCTTCGGTGAGACCCAGTACTTC CAWRKGGGFGETQYF
- - TRBJ1-2 TRBV6-1 TGTGCCAGCAGCCCCCACCGGAACCTCCTAAAGTATGGCTACACCTTC CASSPHRNLLKYGYTF
- TRBD2 TRBJ2-7 TRBV4-2 TGTGCCAGTGGTAGACTAGCGGGAGGCCAAAAATACAATGAGCAGTACTTC CASGRLAGGQKYNEQYF
- - TRBJ2-2 TRBV4-2 TGTGCCAGCAGCCAAGGTGAAGCGAAATCGAACACCGGGGAGCTGTTTTTT CASSQGEAKSNTGELFF
few TRBD2 TRBJ2-1 TRBV12-3/TRBV12-4 TGTGCCAGCAGCGCGACCGGGACTAGCGGGAGCAATGAGCAGTTCTTC CASSATGTSGSNEQFF
few - TRBJ1-2 TRBV6-7 TGTGCCGGAAAGGGTGGCTACACCTTC CAGKGGYTF
- - TRBJ2-6 TRBV11-1 TGTGCCAGCAGCTTAGTGGGGGGCGCTGGGGCCAACGTCCTGACTTTC CASSLVGGAGANVLTF
few - TRBJ1-3 TRBV4-2 TGTGCCAGCAGCCAGAGACAATCTGGAAACACCATATATTTT CASSQRQSGNTIYF
few TRBD2 TRBJ2-1 TRBV5-5 TGTGCCAGCAGCTCGAATAGCGGGGGGGTTAATGAGCAGTTCTTC CASSSNSGGVNEQFF
few TRBD2 TRBJ2-5 TRBV29-1 TGCAGCGCAGGGACTAGCGGGAGCGGTGAGCAGTACTTC CSAGTSGSGEQYF
few TRBD1 TRBJ1-2 TRBV4-1 TGCGCCAGCAGCCCTCCAGTGAGAGGGACAGGACTCACCAGGGGCGGCTACACCTTC CASSPPVRGTGLTRGGYTF
many - TRBJ1-5 TRBV29-1 TGCAGCGTCAACACAGGTTCTGGCAATCAGCCCCAGCATTTT CSVNTGSGNQPQHF
- - TRBJ2-3 TRBV29-1 TGCAGCGTCCAGCAGGGGACCCGCACAGATACGCAGTATTTT CSVQQGTRTDTQYF
- - TRBJ1-1 TRBV2 TGTGCCAGGGTAGGGAGCAGGTCGAACACTGAAGCTTTCTTT CARVGSRSNTEAFF
- - TRBJ1-1 TRBV3-1 TGTGCCAGCAGGCCATATGACAGACCGAACACTGAAGCTTTCTTT CASRPYDRPNTEAFF
once - TRBJ1-1 TRBV5-8 TGTGCCAGCAATCTAATTACCCGGGGACAGAACACTGAAGCTTTCTTT CASNLITRGQNTEAFF
few - TRBJ2-3 TRBV7-2 TGTGCCAGCAGCTTAGAGCCCCACACAGATACGCAGTATTTT CASSLEPHTDTQYF
few - TRBJ1-1 TRBV4-2 TGTGCCAGCAGCCAAGATCGTAGTTACATACTCATGAACACTGAAGCTTTCTTT CASSQDRSYILMNTEAFF
- TRBD2 TRBJ2-2 TRBV6-5 TGTGCCAGCAGTTACTCGGGACTAGCGGGAGCGGCCGGGGAGCTGTTTTTT CASSYSGLAGAAGELFF
few - TRBJ1-4 TRBV7-6 TGTGCCAGCAGCTTCCCAGGGAGACCGGAGAATGAAAAACTGTTTTTT CASSFPGRPENEKLFF
few TRBD1 TRBJ1-5 TRBV12-3/TRBV12-4 TGTGCCAACGCTGCCCTGACAGGGGATAGCAATCAGCCCCAGCATTTT CANAALTGDSNQPQHF
- - TRBJ2-3 TRBV28 TGTGCCAGCAGAACAGGGCCGACAGATACGCAGTATTTT CASRTGPTDTQYF
- TRBD2 TRBJ2-5 TRBV3-1 TGTGCCAGCACCCAACGGACTAGCGGGGGGCAAGAGACCCAGTACTTC CASTQRTSGGQETQYF
- TRBD1 TRBJ1-6 TRBV20-1 TGCAGTGCTCAACAGGGGATTAATTCACCCCTCCACTTT CSAQQGINSPLHF
- - TRBJ1-2 TRBV28 TGTGCCAGCAGTCAGGCATCGGAGTGGAGGCGAGGGGGCTACACCTTC CASSQASEWRRGGYTF
- TRBD1 TRBJ1-4 TRBV12-3/TRBV12-4 TGTGCCAGCAGGCCCGGACAGGGTGTCGAAAAACTGTTTTTT CASRPGQGVEKLFF
few - TRBJ2-3 TRBV6-1 TGTGCCAGCAGTGAAGCGAGACTAGCAGATACGCAGTATTTT CASSEARLADTQYF
few - TRBJ2-1 TRBV7-9 TGTGCCAGCAGTCGGACTACCCTCACAATCTACAATGAGCAGTTCTTC CASSRTTLTIYNEQFF
- TRBD1 TRBJ2-2 TRBV10-3 TGTGCCATCAGATCCCAGGGGGCGTCCGGGGAGCTGTTTTTT CAIRSQGASGELFF
- - TRBJ1-6 TRBV27 TGTGCCAGCAGTACTACAGGATCACCCCTCCACTTT CASSTTGSPLHF
- - TRBJ2-1 TRBV2 TGTGCCAGCAGCGCTCTTGCCCGGGCAGGTTGGGGCAATGAGCAGTTCTTC CASSALARAGWGNEQFF
few TRBD2 TRBJ2-3 TRBV5-6 TGTGCCAGCAGACTAGCGGGAGTCGGGGATACGCAGTATTTT CASRLAGVGDTQYF
few - TRBJ2-7 TRBV5-1 TGCGCCAGCAGCCCGGGACTTCTCACCTACGAGCAGTACTTC CASSPGLLTYEQYF
- TRBD1 TRBJ2-4 TRBV11-1 TGTGCCAGCAGCGCGACAGGGACAGCCAAAAACATTCAGTACTTC CASSATGTAKNIQYF